Below, 7 T cell receptor beta chains from the same sample are listed, as sequenced in a study of cytotoxic CD8 clonotypes in ibrutinib-treated CLL. The table came from immunoSEQ multiplex PCR; TCRdb's copy has only in-frame clones and leaves some out. This table has about 130,000 clones, 80% to 90% appearing once. This specimen consisted of PBMCs, obtained after 24 months of ibrutinib treatment. These TCRs come from a human donor with chronic lymphocytic leukemia.

The rearrangement links TRBV5-6 to TRBJ2-5, with no clear D. V lost 1 base to trimming and J lost 5 bases, with 6 bases between them. The CDR3 spans 12 residues. Germline loops: CDR1 SGHDT, CDR2 YYEEEE. This CDR3 reads CASSLSLETQYF. CDR3 in DNA: TGTGCCAGCAGCTTGTCGTTGGAGACCCAGTACTTC.

The chain is built from TRBV2 and TRBJ1-2; TRBD1 is a possible D gene (5 bases). The CDR3 spans 14 residues. Germline V gives CDR1 SNHLY, CDR2 FYNNEI. V was clipped by 4 bases and J by 4 bases, with 13 bases between them. The CDR3 region has the DNA TGTGCCAGCAGTGGGGGAGGAGGGACCTATGGCTACACCTTC. Translating it yields CASSGGGGTYGYTF.

V gene TRBV5-5 combines with J gene TRBJ1-2; D not resolved. This CDR3 comprises 13 residues. V was pared by 6 bases and J by 2 bases, with 11 bases between. From germline, CDR1 is SGHKS and CDR2 YYEKEE (reference sequence). CDR3 coding DNA: TGTGCCAGCACCCGGCTCGGGAACTATGGCTACACCTTC. Its protein product is CASTRLGNYGYTF.

The chain couples TRBV9 to TRBJ2-6; D is perhaps TRBD2 (5 bases). The CDR3 spans 15 residues. Germline V gene lookup returns CDR1 SGDLS and CDR2 YYNGEE. V shed 6 bases and J shed 1 base, with 11 bases lying between them. The CDR3 DNA is TGTGCCAGCACCCGCACGGGGTCTGGGGCCAACGTCCTGACTTTC. Amino acids: CASTRTGSGANVLTF.

The rearrangement uses TRBV4-1 and TRBJ1-1; the D is unclear. The germline gives CDR1 MGHRA, CDR2 YSYEKL. This CDR3 is 14 amino acids long. V lost 2 bases and J lost 0, with 7 bases in between. CDR3 in DNA: TGCGCCAGCAGCCAATCAGTCATGAACACTGAAGCTTTCTTT. This encodes CASSQSVMNTEAFF.

The chain uses TRBV4-2 and TRBJ2-5; D is ambiguous. CDR3 size: 14 residues. Germline V gene data show CDR1 as LGHNA and CDR2 as YNFKEQ. Trimming shortened V by 0 bases and J by 1 base, and 6 bases separated the two germline ends. CDR3 in amino acids: CASSQEGAQETQYF. The DNA of the CDR3 is TGTGCCAGCAGCCAAGAAGGCGCCCAAGAGACCCAGTACTTC.

The CDR3 DNA reads TGTGCCAGTACCGCCCGAGGGGCGGGGGCCCAGCATTTT. The encoded protein is CASTARGAGAQHF. The V call is TRBV19, the J call TRBJ1-5; possibly TRBD1 for D (5 bases). The CDR3 extends over 13 amino acids. V lost 7 bases and J 11 bases, leaving 18 bases between the germline ends. Germline loops: CDR1 LNHDA, CDR2 SQIVND (reference sequence). The variable domain in full, completed from reference TRBV19 and TRBJ1-5, reads DGGITQSPKYLFRKEGQNVTLSCEQNLNHDAMYWYRQDPGQGLRLIYYSQIVNDFQKGDIAEGYSVSREKKESFPLTVTSAQKNPTAFYLCASTARGAGAQHFGDGTRLSIL.